This T cell receptor beta chain was obtained from a study of T cell responses to AZD1222 COVID-19 vaccine. Study at large: Second doses at about 4 or about 12 weeks were pooled. Broader study findings: Nearly half of spike-specific TCRs reportedly go after variant regions that carry no mutations.

As to this clone: What it binds is unknown.

Sequencing was performed with immunoSEQ multiplex PCR; in TCRdb, only in-frame clones are kept and a portion is missing. The profile shows 120,000 or so clones, 70% to 90% of them singletons. With 4 bases removed from V and 5 bases from J, the gap between germline ends came to 12 bases. This CDR3 contains 13 residues. Germline values: CDR1 SGHRS, CDR2 YFSETQ. The clonotype was recovered from an adult in good health. Sequencing used peripheral blood, obtained on day 0 of AZD1222 vaccination. This chain links TRBV5-1 with TRBJ1-2; D is unclear. The CDR3 protein is CASSPDASYGYTF. Written as DNA, the CDR3 is TGCGCCAGCAGCCCGGACGCGAGTTATGGCTACACCTTC.